One and the same sample provided the 14 T cell receptor beta chains below, sequenced in a study of blood T cell repertoires in COVID-19. The assay was immunoSEQ multiplex PCR, and TCRdb's table has in-frame clones only and misses some. The table has approximately 400,000 clones, around 83% seen once. Material: PBMCs or T cells enriched from blood (not recorded which). These receptors originate from a woman aged 50 to 60 who had recovered from COVID-19.

V and J are TRBV5-1 and TRBJ2-7; 10 bases map to TRBD1. Germline CDR1 is SGHRS and CDR2 is YFSETQ. The CDR3 contains 16 residues. J lost 6 bases, V lost 4 bases, and 13 bases had no gene match. CDR3 nucleotide sequence: TGCGCCAGCAGCACCTCTCTTGGACAGGGGGGTGGCGAGCAGTACTTC. It yields the protein CASSTSLGQGGGEQYF.

This clone was found once. The same CDR3 is also encoded by other DNA sequences in this sample. The chain joins TRBV4-1 to TRBJ2-5; D perhaps matches TRBD2 (5 bases). CDR1 and CDR2 (germline): MGHRA, YSYEKL. V lost 4 bases and J lost 5, with 14 bases in between. The CDR3 extends over 14 amino acids. In DNA form, the CDR3 reads TGCGCCAGCAGCCGGGCGAAGGGCGGGGAGACCCAGTACTTC. Protein sequence: CASSRAKGGETQYF.

J is TRBJ1-2 and V is TRBV7-6; a weak D match, TRBD1 (5 bases). The V end lost 5 bases, the J end lost 8 bases, and 24 bases lay between the germline ends. The CDR3 covers 16 residues. CDR1 SGHVS and CDR2 FNYEAQ come from the germline V gene. The DNA for the CDR3 is TGTGCCAGCAGCCCAACCACGCAAGGGACTGATATGGGCTACACCTTC. This sequence encodes CASSPTTQGTDMGYTF.

This rearrangement joins TRBV3-1 (or the pseudogene TRBV3-2) to TRBJ2-1, with D possibly matching TRBD2 (6 bases). Germline loops: CDR1 LGHDT, CDR2 YNNKEL (reference sequence). The CDR3 spans 13 residues. Trimming took off 4 bases at V and 15 bases at J, with 19 bases between the two ends. The DNA for the CDR3 is TGTGCCAGCAGCCCGGAGTGGGGGGAGAGGTGGTTCTTC. Amino acids: CASSPEWGERWFF.

CDR3 in DNA: TGTGCCAGTAGCCCGACGGGGCGGGGGTATGGCTACACCTTC. Translation gives CASSPTGRGYGYTF. The chain uses TRBV19 and TRBJ1-2; D may be TRBD1 (5 bases). V lost 6 bases and J 5 bases, leaving 16 bases between the germline ends. The germline V gene encodes CDR1 LNHDA and CDR2 SQIVND (reference sequence). This CDR3 contains 14 residues.

The V and J genes are TRBV10-3 and TRBJ1-5; D gene unclear. Deletions cut 0 bases from V and 5 bases from J, with 11 bases between. The CDR3 runs to 15 residues. Germline V gene sequence: CDR1 ENHRY, CDR2 SYGVKD. In DNA, the CDR3 is TGTGCCATCAGTGAGTCGGGTGGGAGCCATCAGCCCCAGCATTTT. Its protein product is CAISESGGSHQPQHF.

This chain uses TRBV12-3 or TRBV12-4 with TRBJ1-5; D uncertain. Trimming took off 0 bases at V and 6 bases at J, with 6 bases between the two ends. The CDR3 consists of 13 residues. The CDR3, as DNA: TGTGCCAGCAGTTTAGCGTCCCGTCAGCCCCAGCATTTT. Protein product: CASSLASRQPQHF.

The rearrangement joins TRBV7-2 to TRBJ2-5; 7 bases align to TRBD2. The CDR3 length is 15 residues. Per the germline V gene, CDR1 is SGHTA and CDR2 is FQGNSA. V lost 1 base and J lost 9; bases outside the gene matches: 11. Here the CDR3 reads CASSLVAAGRGSQYF. The CDR3 nucleotides are TGTGCCAGCAGCTTAGTGGCCGCGGGGCGGGGGTCCCAGTACTTC. The variable domain in full, with the rest retrieved from reference TRBV7-2 and TRBJ2-5, is GAGVSQSPSNKVTEKGKDVELRCDPISGHTALYWYRQSLGQGLEFLIYFQGNSAPDKSGLPSDRFSAERTGGSVSTLTIQRTQQEDSAVYLCASSLVAAGRGSQYFGPGTRLLVL.

V and J are TRBV5-1 and TRBJ1-4; TRBD1 aligns across 9 bases. The CDR3 has 17 amino acids. Germline-derived CDR1 and CDR2 are SGHRS and YFSETQ. The V gene end was trimmed by 4 bases and the J gene end by 4 bases; junction bases not matched to a gene: 11. The CDR3 reads CASSPGLQGAGNEKLFF. For the CDR3, the DNA is TGCGCCAGCAGCCCTGGGTTACAGGGGGCTGGTAATGAAAAACTGTTTTTT.

This chain uses TRBV20-1 with TRBJ2-7, with 8 bases that match TRBD2. Trimming at V came to 4 bases and at J to 8 bases, leaving 13 bases not matched to a gene. The CDR3 runs 14 residues. CDR1 is DFQATT, CDR2 SNEGSKA, per germline (reference sequence). CDR3 amino acids: CSANDAGGEGKQYF. The DNA of the CDR3 is TGCAGTGCTAATGATGCGGGAGGCGAGGGAAAGCAGTACTTC.

The chain recombines TRBV11-3 with TRBJ2-1; a possible D gene is TRBD1 (5 bases). This CDR3 region has 13 residues. V lost 5 bases and J 6 bases, leaving 11 bases between the germline ends. The germline CDR1 and CDR2 sequences are SGHNT and YENEEA. CDR3 sequence (DNA): TGTGCCAGCAGCCCCCATGGGGCCAATGAGCAGTTCTTC. Protein: CASSPHGANEQFF.

CDR3 region: CASSQGSTRTDTQYF. CDR3 nucleotides: TGCGCCAGCAGCCAAGGGTCGACTCGCACAGATACGCAGTATTTT. This chain connects TRBV4-3 to TRBJ2-3, with no clear D. CDR1 is LGHNA, CDR2 YSLEER, per germline. CDR3 size: 15 residues. V was pared by 1 base and J by 1 base, with 9 bases between.

The chain employs TRBV4-1 and TRBJ2-7; TRBD2 agrees at 8 bases. V was pared by 0 bases and J by 11 bases, with 6 bases of the junction left unmatched. This CDR3 contains 13 residues. CDR1 is MGHRA, CDR2 YSYEKL, per germline. CDR3 region: CASSQDRGGREYF. The CDR3 DNA follows: TGCGCCAGCAGCCAAGATCGGGGGGGGCGGGAGTACTTC.

This clone was recorded only once. The chain has TRBV5-4 and TRBJ2-1; 10 nucleotides align to TRBD2. V dropped 4 bases and J dropped 6; count of bases not matched to a gene: 7. This CDR3 region has 15 residues. The germline gives CDR1 SGHNT, CDR2 YYREEE (reference sequence). The DNA for the CDR3 is TGTGCCAGCAGCCGCTTAGCGGGAGGAGTCAATGAGCAGTTCTTC. Amino acid sequence: CASSRLAGGVNEQFF.